This T cell receptor (beta chain) was sequenced in a study of blood T cell repertoires in COVID-19. Produced via immunoSEQ multiplex PCR; TCRdb's table is partial and in-frame only. The top ten hold roughly 2% of the sample, which has 280,000 or so clones, 70% to 90% seen once. The V end was cut by 6 bases, the J end by 0 bases, with 17 bases between. Germline V gene sequence: CDR1 MNHEY, CDR2 SMNVEV (reference sequence). CDR3 length equals 16 residues. Material: PBMCs or T cells enriched from blood (not recorded which). The origin of this receptor is a man under 40 who had recovered from COVID-19. This sequence joins TRBV27 and TRBJ1-1; weak D call: TRBD1 (6 bases). CDR3 in amino acids: CASSLGQPSLNTEAFF. The CDR3 DNA is TGTGCCAGCAGCTTAGGACAGCCCTCCTTGAACACTGAAGCTTTCTTT.